This T cell receptor beta chain was retrieved from a study of neurological immune-mediated disorders. One entry per CDR3 protein, called by TCRdb with MiXCR from the 5' RACE reads. Of about 66,000 distinct CDR3 sequences listed, roughly 3.2% are singletons. Study outcomes and limitations: The level of TCR clonal expansion was highest in patients with HTLV-1-associated myelopathy and lowest in multiple sclerosis, where it fell below the level seen in healthy controls.

The unsorted libraries were generated from a total of 2 million PBMCs, which had been stored in RNAlater at -80 C. This clonotype was found a few times. Its specificity is not known. The sequence derives from a man aged 35 to 55 with multiple sclerosis. Input material: PBMCs.

The CDR3 sequence is CASRYPGQTHYGYTF. CDR3 sequence (DNA): TGTGCCAGCAGATACCCGGGACAGACACATTATGGCTACACCTTC. The chain uses TRBV7-2 and TRBJ1-2; 7 nucleotides agree with TRBD1. The junction had 12 bases not matched to a gene; V was cut back by 6 bases and J by 5 bases. CDR1 is SGHTA and CDR2 is FQGNSA in the germline V gene. This CDR3 is 15 amino acids long. Full variable domain (remainder filled in from reference TRBV7-2 and TRBJ1-2): GAGVSQSPSNKVTEKGKDVELRCDPISGHTALYWYRQSLGQGLEFLIYFQGNSAPDKSGLPSDRFSAERTGGSVSTLTIQRTQQEDSAVYLCASRYPGQTHYGYTFGSGTRLTVV.